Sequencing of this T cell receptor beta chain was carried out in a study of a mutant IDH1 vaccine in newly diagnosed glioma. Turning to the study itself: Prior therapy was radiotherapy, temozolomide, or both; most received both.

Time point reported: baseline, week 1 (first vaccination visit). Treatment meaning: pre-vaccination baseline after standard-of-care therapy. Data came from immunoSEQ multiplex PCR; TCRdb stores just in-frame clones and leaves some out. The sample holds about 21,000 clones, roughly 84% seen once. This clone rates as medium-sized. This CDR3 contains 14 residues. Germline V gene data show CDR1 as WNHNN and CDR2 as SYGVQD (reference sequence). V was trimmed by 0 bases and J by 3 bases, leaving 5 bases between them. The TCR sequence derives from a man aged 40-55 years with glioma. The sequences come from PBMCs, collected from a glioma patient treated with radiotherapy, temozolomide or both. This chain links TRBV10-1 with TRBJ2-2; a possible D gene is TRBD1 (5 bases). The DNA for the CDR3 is TGCGCCAGCAGTGAGTCGACAGACACCGGGGAGCTGTTTTTT. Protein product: CASSESTDTGELFF.